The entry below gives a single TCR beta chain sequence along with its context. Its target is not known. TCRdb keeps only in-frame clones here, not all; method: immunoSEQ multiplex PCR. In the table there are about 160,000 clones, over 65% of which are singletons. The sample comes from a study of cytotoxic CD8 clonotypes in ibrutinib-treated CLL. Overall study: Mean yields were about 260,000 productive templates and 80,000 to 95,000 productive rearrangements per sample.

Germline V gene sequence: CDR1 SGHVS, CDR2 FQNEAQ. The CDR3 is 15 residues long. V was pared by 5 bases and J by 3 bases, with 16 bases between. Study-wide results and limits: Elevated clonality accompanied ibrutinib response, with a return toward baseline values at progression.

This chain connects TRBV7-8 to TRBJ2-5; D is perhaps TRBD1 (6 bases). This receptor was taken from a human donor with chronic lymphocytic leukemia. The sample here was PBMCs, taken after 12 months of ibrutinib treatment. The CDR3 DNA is TGTGCCAGCAGCGTTCGGGTGGGGGCAAAAGAGACCCAGTACTTC. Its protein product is CASSVRVGAKETQYF.